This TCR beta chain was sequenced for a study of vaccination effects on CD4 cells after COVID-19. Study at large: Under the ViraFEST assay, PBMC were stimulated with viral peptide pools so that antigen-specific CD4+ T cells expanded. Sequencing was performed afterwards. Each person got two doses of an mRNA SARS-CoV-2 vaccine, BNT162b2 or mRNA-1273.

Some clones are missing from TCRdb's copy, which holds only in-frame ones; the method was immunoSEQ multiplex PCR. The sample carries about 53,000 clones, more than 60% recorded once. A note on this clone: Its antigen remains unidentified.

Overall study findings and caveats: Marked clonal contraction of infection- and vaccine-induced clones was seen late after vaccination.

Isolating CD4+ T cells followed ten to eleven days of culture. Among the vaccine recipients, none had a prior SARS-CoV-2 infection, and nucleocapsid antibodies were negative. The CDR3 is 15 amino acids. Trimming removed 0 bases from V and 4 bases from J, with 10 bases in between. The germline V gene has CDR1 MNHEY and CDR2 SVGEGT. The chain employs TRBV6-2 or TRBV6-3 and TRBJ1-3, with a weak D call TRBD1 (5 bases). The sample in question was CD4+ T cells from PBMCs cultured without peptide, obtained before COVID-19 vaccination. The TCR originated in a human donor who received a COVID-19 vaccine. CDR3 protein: CASSYSRDGGNTIYF. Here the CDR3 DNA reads TGTGCCAGCAGTTACTCGAGGGACGGAGGAAACACCATATATTTT.